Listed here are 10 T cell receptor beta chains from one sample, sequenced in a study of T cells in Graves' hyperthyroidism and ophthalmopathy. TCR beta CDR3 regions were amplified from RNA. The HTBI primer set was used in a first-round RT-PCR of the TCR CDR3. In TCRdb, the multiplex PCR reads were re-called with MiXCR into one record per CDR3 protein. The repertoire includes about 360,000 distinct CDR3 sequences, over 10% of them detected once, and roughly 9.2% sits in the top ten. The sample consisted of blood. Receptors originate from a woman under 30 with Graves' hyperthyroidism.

The CDR3, as DNA: TGTGCCAGCAGCTCTATCAGGGGACAGATATACAATGAGCAGTTCTTC. Translation: CASSSIRGQIYNEQFF. The gene calls are TRBV7-2 and TRBJ2-1, with 7 bases matching TRBD1. With V trimmed by 4 bases and J by 4 bases, 10 bases remained unmatched. Germline V gene data show CDR1 as SGHTA and CDR2 as FQGNSA. This CDR3 is built from 16 residues.

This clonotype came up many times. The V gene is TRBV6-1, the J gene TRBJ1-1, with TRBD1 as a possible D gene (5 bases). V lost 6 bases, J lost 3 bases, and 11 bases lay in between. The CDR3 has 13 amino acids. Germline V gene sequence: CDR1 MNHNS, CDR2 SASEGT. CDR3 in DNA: TGTGCCAGCAGCTCTCAGGGATACACTGAAGCTTTCTTT. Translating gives CASSSQGYTEAFF.

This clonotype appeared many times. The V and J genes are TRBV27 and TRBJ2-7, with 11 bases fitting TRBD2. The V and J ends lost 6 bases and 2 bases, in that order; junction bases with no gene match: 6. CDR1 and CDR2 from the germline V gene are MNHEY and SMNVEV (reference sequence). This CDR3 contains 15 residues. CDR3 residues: CASRKLAGAAYEQYF. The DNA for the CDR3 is TGTGCCAGCAGGAAACTAGCGGGAGCAGCCTACGAGCAGTACTTC.

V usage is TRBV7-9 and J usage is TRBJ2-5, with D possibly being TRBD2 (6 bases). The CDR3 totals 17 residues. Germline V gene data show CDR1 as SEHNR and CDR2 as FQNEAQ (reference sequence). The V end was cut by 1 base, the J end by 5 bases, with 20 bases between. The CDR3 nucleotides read TGTGCCAGCAGCTTAGATTACAGAGGGGAGGTTTGGGAGACCCAGTACTTC. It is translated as CASSLDYRGEVWETQYF.

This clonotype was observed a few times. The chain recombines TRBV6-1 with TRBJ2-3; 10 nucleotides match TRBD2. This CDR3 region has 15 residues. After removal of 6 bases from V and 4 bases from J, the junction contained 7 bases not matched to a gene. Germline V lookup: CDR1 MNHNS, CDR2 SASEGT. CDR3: CASRGPSGGADTQYF. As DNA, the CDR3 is TGTGCCAGCAGGGGACCCAGCGGGGGGGCAGATACGCAGTATTTT.

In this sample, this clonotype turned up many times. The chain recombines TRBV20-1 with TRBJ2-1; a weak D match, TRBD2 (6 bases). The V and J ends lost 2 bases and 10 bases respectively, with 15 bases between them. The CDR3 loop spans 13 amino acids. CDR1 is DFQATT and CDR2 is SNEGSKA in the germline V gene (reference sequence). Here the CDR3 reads CSARFLAKKEQFF. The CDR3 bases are TGCAGTGCTAGATTCCTAGCGAAAAAAGAGCAGTTCTTC.

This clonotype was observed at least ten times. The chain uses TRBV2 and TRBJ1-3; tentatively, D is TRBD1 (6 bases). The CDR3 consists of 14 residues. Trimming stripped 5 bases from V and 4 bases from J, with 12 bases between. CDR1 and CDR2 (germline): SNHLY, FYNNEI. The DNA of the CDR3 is TGTGCCAGCAGTAAAGGGGGTTTCGGAAACACCATATATTTT. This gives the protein CASSKGGFGNTIYF. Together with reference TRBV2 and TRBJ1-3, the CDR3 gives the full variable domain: EPEVTQTPSHQVTQMGQEVILRCVPISNHLYFYWYRQILGQKVEFLVSFYNNEISEKSEIFDDQFSVERPDGSNFTLKIRSTKLEDSAMYFCASSKGGFGNTIYFGEGSWLTVV.

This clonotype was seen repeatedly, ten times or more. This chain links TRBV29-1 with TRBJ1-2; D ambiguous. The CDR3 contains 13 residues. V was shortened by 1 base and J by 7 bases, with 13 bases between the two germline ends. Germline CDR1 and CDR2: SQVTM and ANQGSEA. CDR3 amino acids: CSVEGQELRGYTF. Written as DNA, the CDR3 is TGCAGCGTTGAAGGGCAGGAACTACGTGGCTACACCTTC. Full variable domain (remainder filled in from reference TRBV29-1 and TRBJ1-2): SAVISQKPSRDICQRGTSLTIQCQVDSQVTMMFWYRQQPGQSLTLIATANQGSEATYESGFVIDKFPISRPNLTFSTLTVSNMSPEDSSIYLCSVEGQELRGYTFGSGTRLTVV.

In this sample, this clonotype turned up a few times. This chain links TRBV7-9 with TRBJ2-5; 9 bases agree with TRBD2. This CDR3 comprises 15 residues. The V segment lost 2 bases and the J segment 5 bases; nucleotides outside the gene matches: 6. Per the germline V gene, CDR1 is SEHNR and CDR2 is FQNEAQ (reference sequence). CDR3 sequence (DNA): TGTGCCAGCAGCTTACAGCGGGGGGTCCGGGAGACCCAGTACTTC. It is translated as CASSLQRGVRETQYF. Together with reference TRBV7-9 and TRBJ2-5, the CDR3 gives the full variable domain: DTGVSQNPRHKITKRGQNVTFRCDPISEHNRLYWYRQTLGQGPEFLTYFQNEAQLEKSRLLSDRFSAERPKGSFSTLEIQRTEQGDSAMYLCASSLQRGVRETQYFGPGTRLLVL.

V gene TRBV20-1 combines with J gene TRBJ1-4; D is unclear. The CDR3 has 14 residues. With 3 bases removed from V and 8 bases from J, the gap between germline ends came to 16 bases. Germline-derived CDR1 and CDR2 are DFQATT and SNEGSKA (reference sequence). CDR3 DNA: TGCAGTGCTAGCGAGGCGGACCCTGGGGAAAAACTGTTTTTT. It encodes CSASEADPGEKLFF.